This is a list of T cell receptor beta chains from one sample in a study of glioma-infiltrating T cells. TCRdb independently ran MiXCR on the multiplex PCR reads; one entry per CDR3 protein. The sample holds 400,000 or so distinct CDR3 sequences, roughly two fifths seen once. The sample consisted of glioma tissue, nonneoplastic brain tissue, or PBMCs (not recorded which). The receptors here all came from a human donor with low-grade glioma or glioblastoma, undergoing nonglioma brain surgery, or in good health (not recorded which). CDR3s include the opening cysteine and the closing phenylalanine or tryptophan. The D gene is left open where the match is weak. Clone size is shown for a subset of rows, as once, few, many or a class of expanded clone.

CDR3 protein	CDR3 DNA	clone size	V gene	D gene	J gene
CASSLWPDLNTEAFF	TGTGCCAGCAGTTTATGGCCGGACCTGAACACTGAAGCTTTCTTT	many	TRBV27	.	TRBJ1-1
CASSSSTHEQYF	TGTGCCAGCAGCTCCAGCACCCACGAGCAGTACTTC	few	TRBV2	.	TRBJ2-7
CSAMKRGNTNQPQHF	TGCAGTGCTATGAAACGGGGGAATACCAATCAGCCCCAGCATTTT	.	TRBV20-1	.	TRBJ1-5
CAISESGGGLGTEAFF	TGTGCCATCAGTGAGTCGGGGGGAGGGCTTGGCACTGAAGCTTTCTTT	.	TRBV10-3	.	TRBJ1-1
CSATLAQYF	TGCAGTGCTACGCTCGCGCAGTACTTC	.	TRBV20-1	.	TRBJ2-7
CSARENTGELFF	TGCAGTGCTAGAGAGAACACCGGGGAGCTGTTTTTT	.	TRBV20-1	.	TRBJ2-2
CASSQGPGRSNSPLHF	TGCGCCAGCAGCCAAGGGCCCGGAAGGAGTAATTCACCCCTCCACTTT	.	TRBV4-1	.	TRBJ1-6
CTSSSPRTWTKNIQYF	TGTACCAGCAGTTCGCCTAGGACTTGGACCAAAAACATTCAGTACTTC	.	TRBV28	.	TRBJ2-4
CASSYSLGNEQFF	TGTGCCAGCAGTTACTCCCTAGGCAATGAGCAGTTCTTC	many	TRBV6-5	.	TRBJ2-1
CASSEPGLAVEQYF	TGTGCCAGCAGTGAACCGGGACTAGCAGTCGAGCAGTACTTC	few	TRBV25-1	TRBD2	TRBJ2-7
CASSLPRDGEKLFF	TGTGCCAGCAGCCTCCCCCGGGACGGCGAAAAACTGTTTTTT	.	TRBV11-2	.	TRBJ1-4
CASTGRGLQETQYF	TGTGCCAGCACCGGCAGGGGTCTCCAAGAGACCCAGTACTTC	.	TRBV28	.	TRBJ2-5
CASSLEGYGTGANQPQHF	TGTGCCAGCAGTCTGGAAGGCTACGGGACAGGTGCCAATCAGCCCCAGCATTTT	.	TRBV28	TRBD1	TRBJ1-5
CASSTDVSVTDTQYF	TGTGCCAGCAGCACCGACGTGAGTGTGACAGATACGCAGTATTTT	few	TRBV7-3	.	TRBJ2-3
CASTISGGSTDTQYF	TGTGCCAGCACCATATCCGGGGGGAGCACAGATACGCAGTATTTT	.	TRBV7-9	TRBD2	TRBJ2-3
CASSQDLAGVSGANVLTF	TGTGCCAGCAGCCAAGATCTAGCGGGAGTCTCTGGGGCCAACGTCCTGACTTTC	few	TRBV4-2	TRBD2	TRBJ2-6
CVSSRPTRDEKLFF	TGTGTCAGCAGCCGGCCTACCAGGGATGAAAAATTGTTTTTT	.	TRBV11-1	.	TRBJ1-4
CASSEPGPQFF	TGTGCCAGCAGTGAACCGGGACCCCAGTTCTTC	many	TRBV6-1	.	TRBJ2-1
CASSYTSSTDTQYF	TGTGCCAGCAGTTACACTAGCAGCACAGATACGCAGTATTTT	many	TRBV27	.	TRBJ2-3
CASSRGGGAYEQYF	TGTGCCAGCAGTCGGGGGGGTGGAGCCTACGAGCAGTACTTC	.	TRBV2	TRBD2	TRBJ2-7
CASKWGSGTQYF	TGTGCCAGCAAATGGGGGTCGGGGACCCAGTACTTC	few	TRBV25-1	.	TRBJ2-5
CASSNAFRGYNEQFF	TGTGCCAGCAGCAATGCGTTCAGGGGCTACAATGAGCAGTTCTTC	.	TRBV7-2	.	TRBJ2-1
CASTDRGYEQYF	TGTGCCAGTACCGACAGGGGCTACGAGCAGTACTTC	few	TRBV19	TRBD1	TRBJ2-7
CASSRFTQGRSTGELFF	TGCGCCAGCAGCCGATTCACCCAGGGGCGAAGCACCGGGGAGCTGTTTTTT	.	TRBV4-3	.	TRBJ2-2
CAWGGGSQPQHF	TGTGCCTGGGGGGGGGGGTCCCAGCCCCAGCATTTT	.	TRBV30	.	TRBJ1-5
CASSCQAASGGDTQYF	TGTGCCAGCAGTTGCCAGGCGGCGAGTGGCGGAGATACGCAGTATTTT	.	TRBV6-5	.	TRBJ2-3
CASSQDTASAGELFF	TGCGCCAGCAGCCAAGATACGGCTAGCGCCGGGGAGCTGTTTTTT	few	TRBV4-3	.	TRBJ2-2
CASSLGQGSSPLHF	TGTGCCAGCAGTTTGGGGCAGGGAAGTTCACCCCTCCACTTT	.	TRBV12-3/TRBV12-4	.	TRBJ1-6
CASSFRAGETQYF	TGTGCCAGCAGCTTCAGGGCAGGAGAGACCCAGTACTTC	.	TRBV7-2	.	TRBJ2-5
CASTLVGFSSYNEQFF	TGTGCCAGCACCTTAGTAGGATTTAGCTCCTACAATGAGCAGTTCTTC	.	TRBV27	.	TRBJ2-1
CASSQDMGFKEKLFF	TGTGCCAGCAGCCAAGATATGGGATTTAAGGAAAAACTGTTTTTT	.	TRBV4-2	.	TRBJ1-4
CASSPGLATYNEQFF	TGTGCCAGCAGCCCGGGACTAGCGACCTACAATGAGCAGTTCTTC	many	TRBV6-1	TRBD2	TRBJ2-1
CSAFRTGTPYEQYF	TGCAGTGCTTTTAGGACAGGGACCCCCTACGAGCAGTACTTC	.	TRBV20-1	TRBD1	TRBJ2-7
CASSQEEQGLAGVGNEQFF	TGCGCCAGCAGCCAAGAGGAACAGGGCCTAGCGGGAGTGGGAAATGAGCAGTTCTTC	few	TRBV4-1	TRBD2	TRBJ2-1
CASSLQSGGANVLTF	TGTGCCAGCAGTTTACAATCTGGGGGGGCCAACGTCCTGACTTTC	many	TRBV6-1	.	TRBJ2-6
CASSYGDRANQPQHF	TGTGCCAGCAGTTACGGTGACAGGGCTAATCAGCCCCAGCATTTT	.	TRBV6-5	TRBD1	TRBJ1-5
CASSQDHHVSNEKLFF	TGTGCCAGCAGCCAAGACCATCATGTATCCAATGAAAAACTGTTTTTT	few	TRBV4-2	.	TRBJ1-4
CASGPLGGMEKLFF	TGTGCCAGCGGTCCATTAGGGGGGATGGAAAAACTGTTTTTT	many	TRBV27	.	TRBJ1-4
CASSSGPNTEAFF	TGTGCCAGCAGTTCGGGCCCCAACACTGAAGCTTTCTTT	.	TRBV12-3/TRBV12-4	.	TRBJ1-1
CASSLQGCEQYF	TGTGCCAGCAGCCTACAGGGCTGCGAGCAGTACTTC	.	TRBV6-2/TRBV6-3	.	TRBJ2-7
CSARGPGPNEQYF	TGCAGTGCTAGAGGCCCAGGCCCCAACGAGCAGTACTTC	.	TRBV20-1	.	TRBJ2-7
CATSDPGRTEAFF	TGTGCCACCAGTGATCCAGGGAGGACTGAAGCTTTCTTT	few	TRBV24-1	.	TRBJ1-1
CASQGGGTEAFF	TGTGCCAGCCAAGGAGGGGGCACTGAAGCTTTCTTT	few	TRBV7-6	.	TRBJ1-1
CASSQAGTPNTEAFF	TGTGCCAGCAGCCAAGCCGGGACACCAAACACTGAAGCTTTCTTT	.	TRBV14	.	TRBJ1-1
CASSEALGRGPQETQYF	TGTGCCAGCAGTGAAGCGCTTGGACGGGGCCCCCAAGAGACCCAGTACTTC	many	TRBV6-1	.	TRBJ2-5
CATQKSGGPWNEQHF	TGTGCCACCCAGAAGTCGGGAGGGCCTTGGAACGAGCAGCACTTC	.	TRBV28	TRBD2	TRBJ2-7
CASSPGLALPYEQYF	TGTGCCAGCAGCCCGGGACTAGCGCTCCCCTACGAGCAGTACTTC	many	TRBV6-2/TRBV6-3	TRBD2	TRBJ2-7
CSVGQTTGELFF	TGCAGCGTTGGACAGACCACCGGGGAGCTGTTTTTT	once	TRBV29-1	.	TRBJ2-2
CASSYRREPPSSNEQFF	TGTGCCAGCAGTTACAGGCGGGAGCCACCCTCTTCGAATGAGCAGTTCTTC	many	TRBV6-2/TRBV6-3	TRBD2	TRBJ2-1
CSASSSGRATDTQYF	TGCAGTGCTAGTAGTAGCGGGAGGGCCACAGATACGCAGTATTTT	.	TRBV20-1	TRBD2	TRBJ2-3
CATEASGHVNEQFF	TGTGCCACCGAGGCTAGCGGCCATGTAAATGAGCAGTTCTTC	few	TRBV24-1	TRBD2	TRBJ2-1
CASSLGAGAPGNEQFF	TGTGCCAGCAGCTTAGGAGCGGGAGCCCCGGGCAATGAGCAGTTCTTC	.	TRBV27	TRBD2	TRBJ2-1
CASSQGPLGEETQYF	TGCGCCAGCAGCCAAGGACCACTAGGAGAAGAGACCCAGTACTTC	few	TRBV4-1	.	TRBJ2-5
CASSGGFLTEAFF	TGTGCCAGCAGCGGGGGCTTCCTCACTGAAGCTTTCTTT	.	TRBV9	.	TRBJ1-1
CSRLHGAEAFF	TGCAGCCGCCTACACGGAGCTGAAGCTTTCTTT	many	TRBV20-1	.	TRBJ1-1
CATRKRTSGRTDTQYF	TGTGCCACCAGGAAGCGTACTAGCGGGAGAACGGATACGCAGTATTTT	few	TRBV24-1	TRBD2	TRBJ2-3
CASSDRDRGLPEAFF	TGTGCCAGCAGTGATAGGGACAGGGGACTCCCTGAAGCTTTCTTT	.	TRBV2	TRBD1	TRBJ1-1
CSAPGETASSYNEQFF	TGCAGTGCTCCGGGTGAAACGGCCAGCTCCTACAATGAGCAGTTCTTC	.	TRBV20-1	.	TRBJ2-1
CAASSEGGTGGTEAFF	TGTGCCGCCAGCAGTGAAGGGGGGACAGGGGGCACTGAAGCTTTCTTT	.	TRBV15	TRBD1	TRBJ1-1